This T cell receptor beta chain was found in a study of T cell responses to AZD1222 COVID-19 vaccine. Notes on this clone: The antigen remains undetermined.

Libraries were prepared by immunoSEQ multiplex PCR; TCRdb keeps only in-frame clonotypes and omits some of them. Altogether roughly 200,000 clones are present, more than 85% being singletons, with the ten largest covering about 3.5%. General observations from the study: Repertoire samples came only from after the peak T cell response. Most donors were white British and more were female, and clonal diversity was possibly underestimated. Targets within unmutated variant regions were reportedly found for nearly half of spike-specific TCRs. At baseline, seropositivity was found in only a handful of AZD1222 recipients.

The material was peripheral blood, obtained 28 days after the second AZD1222 dose. The sequence derives from an adult who received the AZD1222 COVID-19 vaccine.

The CDR3 sequence is CASSPKQEISANTIYF. The CDR3 region has the DNA TGTGCCAGCTCACCCAAACAAGAAATTTCGGCGAACACCATATATTTT. This rearrangement joins TRBV18 to TRBJ1-3; D remains unclear. Germline values: CDR1 KGHSH, CDR2 LQKENI. The CDR3 sequence is 16 residues long. Trimming took off 3 bases at V and 7 bases at J, with 19 bases between the two ends.